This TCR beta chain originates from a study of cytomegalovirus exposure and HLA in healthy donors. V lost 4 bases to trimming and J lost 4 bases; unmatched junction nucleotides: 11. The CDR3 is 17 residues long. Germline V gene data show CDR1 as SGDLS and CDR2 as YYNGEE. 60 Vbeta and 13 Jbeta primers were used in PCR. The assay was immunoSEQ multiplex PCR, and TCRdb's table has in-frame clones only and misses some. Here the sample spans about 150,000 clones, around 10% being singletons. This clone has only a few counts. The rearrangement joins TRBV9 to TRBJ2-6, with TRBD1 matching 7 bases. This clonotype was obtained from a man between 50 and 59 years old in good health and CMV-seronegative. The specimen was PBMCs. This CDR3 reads CASSPQDRRAGANVLTF. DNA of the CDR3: TGTGCCAGCAGCCCCCAGGACAGGCGGGCCGGGGCCAACGTCCTGACTTTC.